This T cell receptor (beta chain) was captured by sequencing in a study of T-cell memory formation after mild COVID-19. Study-wide results and limits: Contracting CD4+ clones were located mainly in CM and EM, and CD8+ clones in EMRA. CD4/CD8 balance held among clones contracting day 15 to 85, and later expanders leaned CD4+.

The germline V gene encodes CDR1 DFQATT and CDR2 SNEGSKA (reference sequence). The CDR3 sequence is 13 residues long. V gave up 3 bases and J gave up 5 bases; unmatched junction bases: 5. 5'RACE primed from the constant segment yielded TCR alpha and TCR beta cDNA libraries bearing sample barcodes and UMIs. TCRdb recomputed calls from the 5' RACE reads with MiXCR, one row per CDR3 protein. The table has more than 150,000 distinct CDR3 sequences, roughly a fifth seen once; the top ten hold roughly 24%. This clonotype was recorded once. Its target is not known. This chain joins TRBV20-1 and TRBJ2-7; 9 nucleotides line up with TRBD1. The sequencing sample was made of PBMCs or a T cell subset sorted from them (not recorded which). This TCR derives from an adult woman who had mild COVID-19 (a few samples of this study predate the infection). Cell type and time point are not known. The CDR3 reads CSASDGQGNEQYF. The CDR3 DNA is TGCAGTGCTAGCGATGGACAGGGGAACGAGCAGTACTTC.